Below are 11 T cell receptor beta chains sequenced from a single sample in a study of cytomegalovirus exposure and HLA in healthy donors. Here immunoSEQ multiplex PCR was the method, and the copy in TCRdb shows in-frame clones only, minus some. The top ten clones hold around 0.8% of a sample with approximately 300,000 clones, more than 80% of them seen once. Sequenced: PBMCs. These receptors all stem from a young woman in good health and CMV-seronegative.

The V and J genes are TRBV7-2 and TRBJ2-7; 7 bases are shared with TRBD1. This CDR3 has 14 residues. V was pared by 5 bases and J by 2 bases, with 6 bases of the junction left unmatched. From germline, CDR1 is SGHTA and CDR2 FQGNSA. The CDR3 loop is CASSAAQGTYEQYF. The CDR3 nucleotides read TGTGCCAGCAGCGCCGCACAGGGGACCTACGAGCAGTACTTC.

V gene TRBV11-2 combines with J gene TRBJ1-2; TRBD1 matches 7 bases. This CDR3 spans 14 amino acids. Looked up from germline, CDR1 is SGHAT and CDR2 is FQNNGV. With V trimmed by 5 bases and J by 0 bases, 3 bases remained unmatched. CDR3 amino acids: CASSKGQSNYGYTF. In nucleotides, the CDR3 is TGTGCCAGCAGCAAGGGACAGTCTAACTATGGCTACACCTTC.

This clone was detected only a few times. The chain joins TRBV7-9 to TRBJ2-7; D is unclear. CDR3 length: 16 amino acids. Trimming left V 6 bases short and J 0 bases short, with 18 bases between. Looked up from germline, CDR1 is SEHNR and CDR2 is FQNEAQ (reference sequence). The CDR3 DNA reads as TGTGCCAGCAGTTTCTGGGCCAGGCCTACCTCCTACGAGCAGTACTTC. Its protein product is CASSFWARPTSYEQYF.

In nucleotides, the CDR3 is TGCGCCAGCAGCGGGGGACAACGGGGAGGCTACACCTTC. It is translated as CASSGGQRGGYTF. The chain employs TRBV5-1 and TRBJ1-2, with D maybe TRBD1 (6 bases). This CDR3 comprises 13 residues. Per the germline V gene, CDR1 is SGHRS and CDR2 is YFSETQ. V lost 4 bases to trimming and J lost 8 bases, with 15 bases between them.

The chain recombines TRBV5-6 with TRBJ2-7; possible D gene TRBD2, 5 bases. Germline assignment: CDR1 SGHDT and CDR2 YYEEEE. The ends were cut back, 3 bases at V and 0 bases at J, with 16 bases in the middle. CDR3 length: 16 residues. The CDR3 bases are TGTGCCAGCAGCTCTGTTGTAGCGCTAAACTCCTACGAGCAGTACTTC. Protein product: CASSSVVALNSYEQYF.

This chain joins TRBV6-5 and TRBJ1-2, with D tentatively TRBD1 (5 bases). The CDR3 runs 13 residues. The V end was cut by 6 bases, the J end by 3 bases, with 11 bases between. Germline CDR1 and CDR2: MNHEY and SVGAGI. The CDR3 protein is CASRPRGDYGYTF. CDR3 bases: TGTGCCAGCAGGCCTAGGGGTGACTATGGCTACACCTTC.

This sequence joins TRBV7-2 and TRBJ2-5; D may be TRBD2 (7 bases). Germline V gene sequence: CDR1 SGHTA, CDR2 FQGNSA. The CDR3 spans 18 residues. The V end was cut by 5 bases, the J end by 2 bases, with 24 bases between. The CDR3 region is CASSRTNRYGRGQETQYF. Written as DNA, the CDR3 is TGTGCCAGCAGCCGCACCAACCGTTATGGGAGGGGGCAAGAGACCCAGTACTTC.

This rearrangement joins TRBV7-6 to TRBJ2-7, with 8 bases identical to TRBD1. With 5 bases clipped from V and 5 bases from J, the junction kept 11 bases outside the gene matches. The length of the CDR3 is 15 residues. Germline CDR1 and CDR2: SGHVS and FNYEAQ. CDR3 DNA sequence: TGTGCCAGCAGCCCGCCCGGGACAGGAATCCACGAGCAGTACTTC. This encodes CASSPPGTGIHEQYF.

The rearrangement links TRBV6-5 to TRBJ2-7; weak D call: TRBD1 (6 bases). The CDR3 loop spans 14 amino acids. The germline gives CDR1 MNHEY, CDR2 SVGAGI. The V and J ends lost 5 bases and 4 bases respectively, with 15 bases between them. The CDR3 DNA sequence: TGTGCCAGCAGTGTTGTACGAGGGGGTTACGAGCAGTACTTC. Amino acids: CASSVVRGGYEQYF.

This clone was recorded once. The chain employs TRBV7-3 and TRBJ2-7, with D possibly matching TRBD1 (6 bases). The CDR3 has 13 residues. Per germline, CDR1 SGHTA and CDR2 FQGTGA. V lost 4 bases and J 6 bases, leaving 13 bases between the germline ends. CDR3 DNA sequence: TGTGCCAGCAGCTCCCAACAGGGTGCCGAGCAGTACTTC. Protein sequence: CASSSQQGAEQYF.

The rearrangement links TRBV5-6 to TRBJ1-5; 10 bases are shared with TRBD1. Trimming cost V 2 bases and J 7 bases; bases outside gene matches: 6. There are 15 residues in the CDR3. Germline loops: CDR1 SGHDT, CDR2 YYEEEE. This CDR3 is CASSFGTGVEQPQHF. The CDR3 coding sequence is TGTGCCAGCAGCTTCGGGACAGGGGTGGAGCAGCCCCAGCATTTT.